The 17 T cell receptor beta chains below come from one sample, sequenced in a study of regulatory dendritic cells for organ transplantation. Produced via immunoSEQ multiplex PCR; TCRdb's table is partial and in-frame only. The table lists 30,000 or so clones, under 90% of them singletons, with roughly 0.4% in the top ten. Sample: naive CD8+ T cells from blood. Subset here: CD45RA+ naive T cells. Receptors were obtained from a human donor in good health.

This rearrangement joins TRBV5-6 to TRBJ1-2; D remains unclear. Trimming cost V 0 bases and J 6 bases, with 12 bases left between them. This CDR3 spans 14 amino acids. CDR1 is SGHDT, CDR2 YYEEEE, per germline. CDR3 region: CASSLEHREDGYTF. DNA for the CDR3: TGTGCCAGCAGCTTGGAACATCGGGAGGATGGCTACACCTTC.

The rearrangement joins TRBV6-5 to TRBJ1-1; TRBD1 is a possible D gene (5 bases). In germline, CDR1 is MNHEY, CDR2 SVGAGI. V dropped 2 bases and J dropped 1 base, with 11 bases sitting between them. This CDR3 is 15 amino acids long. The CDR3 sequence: CASSYSGTGNTEAFF. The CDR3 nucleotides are TGTGCCAGCAGTTACAGCGGGACGGGGAACACTGAAGCTTTCTTT.

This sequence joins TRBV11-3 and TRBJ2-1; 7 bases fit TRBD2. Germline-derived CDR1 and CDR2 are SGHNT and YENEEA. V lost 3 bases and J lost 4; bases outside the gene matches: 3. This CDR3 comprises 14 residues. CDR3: CASSLSGAYNEQFF. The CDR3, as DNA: TGTGCCAGCAGCTTGAGCGGGGCATACAATGAGCAGTTCTTC.

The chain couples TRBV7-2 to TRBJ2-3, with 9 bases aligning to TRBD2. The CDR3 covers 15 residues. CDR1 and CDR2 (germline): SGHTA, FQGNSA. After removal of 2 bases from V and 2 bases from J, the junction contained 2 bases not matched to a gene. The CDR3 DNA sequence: TGTGCCAGCAGCTTACTAGCGGGGTACACAGATACGCAGTATTTT. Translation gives CASSLLAGYTDTQYF.

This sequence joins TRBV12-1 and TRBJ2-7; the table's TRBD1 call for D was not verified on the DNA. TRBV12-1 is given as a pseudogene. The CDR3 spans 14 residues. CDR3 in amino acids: CASSRTVWGAEQYF. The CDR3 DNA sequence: TGTGCCAGCAGCCGGACAGTTTGGGGCGCCGAGCAGTACTTC.

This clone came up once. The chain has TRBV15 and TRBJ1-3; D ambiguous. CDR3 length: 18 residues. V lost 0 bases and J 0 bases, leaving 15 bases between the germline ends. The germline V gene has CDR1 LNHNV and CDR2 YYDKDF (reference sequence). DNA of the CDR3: TGTGCCACCAGCAGAGATATCGAGGGTGTGAGCTCTGGAAACACCATATATTTT. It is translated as CATSRDIEGVSSGNTIYF.

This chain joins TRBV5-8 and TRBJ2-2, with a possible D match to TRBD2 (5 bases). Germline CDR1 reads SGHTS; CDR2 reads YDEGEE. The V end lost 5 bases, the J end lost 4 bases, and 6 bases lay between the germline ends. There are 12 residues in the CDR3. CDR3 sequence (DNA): TGTGCCAGCAGTCGGGGCACCGGGGAGCTGTTTTTT. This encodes CASSRGTGELFF.

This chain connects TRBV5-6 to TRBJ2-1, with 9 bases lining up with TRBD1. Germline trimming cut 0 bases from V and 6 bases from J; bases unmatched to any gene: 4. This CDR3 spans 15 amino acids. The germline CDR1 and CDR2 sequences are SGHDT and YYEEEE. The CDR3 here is CASSLDRGQVNEQFF. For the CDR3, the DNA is TGTGCCAGCAGCTTGGACAGGGGGCAGGTCAATGAGCAGTTCTTC.

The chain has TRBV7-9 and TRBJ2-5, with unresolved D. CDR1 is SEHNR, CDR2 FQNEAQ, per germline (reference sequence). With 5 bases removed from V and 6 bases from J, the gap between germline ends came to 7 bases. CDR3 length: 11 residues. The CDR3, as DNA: TGTGCCAGCAGCCTTTTCCAGACCCAGTACTTC. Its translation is CASSLFQTQYF. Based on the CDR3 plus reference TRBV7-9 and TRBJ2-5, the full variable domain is DTGVSQNPRHKITKRGQNVTFRCDPISEHNRLYWYRQTLGQGPEFLTYFQNEAQLEKSRLLSDRFSAERPKGSFSTLEIQRTEQGDSAMYLCASSLFQTQYFGPGTRLLVL.

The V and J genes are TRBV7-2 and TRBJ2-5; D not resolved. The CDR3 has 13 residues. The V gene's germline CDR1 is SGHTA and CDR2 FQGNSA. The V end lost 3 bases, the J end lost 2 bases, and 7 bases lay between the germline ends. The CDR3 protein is CASSFSVQETQYF. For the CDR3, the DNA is TGTGCCAGCAGCTTTTCAGTTCAAGAGACCCAGTACTTC.

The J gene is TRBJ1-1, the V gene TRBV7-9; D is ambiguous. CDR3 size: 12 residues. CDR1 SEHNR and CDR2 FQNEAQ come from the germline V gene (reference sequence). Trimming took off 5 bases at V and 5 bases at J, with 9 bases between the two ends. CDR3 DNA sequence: TGTGCCAGCAGCCAGCCGGGAACTGAAGCTTTCTTT. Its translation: CASSQPGTEAFF.

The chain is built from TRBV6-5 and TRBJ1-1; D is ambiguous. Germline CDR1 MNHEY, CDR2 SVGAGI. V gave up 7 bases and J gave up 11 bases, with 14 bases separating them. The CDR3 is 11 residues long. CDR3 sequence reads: CASITGRTAFF. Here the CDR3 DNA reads TGTGCCAGCATTACCGGGAGGACTGCTTTCTTT.

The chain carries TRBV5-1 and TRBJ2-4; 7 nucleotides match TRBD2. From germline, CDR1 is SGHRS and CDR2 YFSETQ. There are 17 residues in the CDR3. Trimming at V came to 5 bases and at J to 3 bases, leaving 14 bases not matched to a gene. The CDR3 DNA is TGCGCCAGCAGGGGGGGGGAATGGGGAAAAGACAAAAACATTCAGTACTTC. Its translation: CASRGGEWGKDKNIQYF.

Written as DNA, the CDR3 is TGCGCCAGCAGCGGACGACTAGCGGGGGAGACCCAGTACTTC. The encoded protein is CASSGRLAGETQYF. The chain carries TRBV5-1 and TRBJ2-5; 11 bases align to TRBD2. CDR1 SGHRS and CDR2 YFSETQ come from the germline V gene. J lost 5 bases, V lost 4 bases, and 4 bases had no gene match. This CDR3 region has 14 residues.

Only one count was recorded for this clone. CDR3 sequence: CASSLSATARGRGYTF. CDR3 sequence (DNA): TGTGCCAGCAGCCTCTCGGCTACTGCCAGGGGGCGCGGCTACACCTTC. The J gene is TRBJ1-2, the V gene TRBV27, with 8 bases fitting TRBD1. The V gene's germline CDR1 is MNHEY and CDR2 SMNVEV (reference sequence). Trimming cost V 6 bases and J 8 bases; bases outside gene matches: 17. The CDR3 totals 16 residues.

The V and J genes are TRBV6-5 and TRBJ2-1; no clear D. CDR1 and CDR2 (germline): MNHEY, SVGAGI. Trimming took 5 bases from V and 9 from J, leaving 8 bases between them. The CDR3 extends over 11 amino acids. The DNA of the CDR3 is TGTGCCAGCAGTGCGTTACGTGAGCAGTTCTTC. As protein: CASSALREQFF.

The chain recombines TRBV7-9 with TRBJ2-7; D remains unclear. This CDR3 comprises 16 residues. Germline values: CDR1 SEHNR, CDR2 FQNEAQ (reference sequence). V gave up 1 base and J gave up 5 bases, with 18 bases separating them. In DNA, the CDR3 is TGTGCCAGCAGCTTAGATCGGTCCTCGAAAGTCCACGAGCAGTACTTC. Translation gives CASSLDRSSKVHEQYF.